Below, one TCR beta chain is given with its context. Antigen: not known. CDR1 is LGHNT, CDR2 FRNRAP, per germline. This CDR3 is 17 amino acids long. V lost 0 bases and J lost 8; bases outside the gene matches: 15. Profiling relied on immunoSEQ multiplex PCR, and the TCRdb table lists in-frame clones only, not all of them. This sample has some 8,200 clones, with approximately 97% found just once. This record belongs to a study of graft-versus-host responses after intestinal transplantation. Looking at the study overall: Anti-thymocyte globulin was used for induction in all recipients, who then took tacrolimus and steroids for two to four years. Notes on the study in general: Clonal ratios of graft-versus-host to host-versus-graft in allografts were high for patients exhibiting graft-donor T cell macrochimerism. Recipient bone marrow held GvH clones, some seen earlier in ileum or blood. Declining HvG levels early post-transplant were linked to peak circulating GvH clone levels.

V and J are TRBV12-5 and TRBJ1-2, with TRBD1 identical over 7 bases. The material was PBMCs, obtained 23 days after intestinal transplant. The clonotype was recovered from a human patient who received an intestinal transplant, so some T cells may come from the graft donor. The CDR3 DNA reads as TGTGCTAGTGGTTTGGTACCTTCTGAGGGGGCCCTGCGGGGCTACACCTTC. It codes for CASGLVPSEGALRGYTF.